These 17 T cell receptor beta chains were sequenced from one sample in a study of OX40 agonist ivuxolimab in advanced cancers. Sequencing was performed with immunoSEQ multiplex PCR; in TCRdb, only in-frame clones are kept and a portion is missing. The sample carries under 45,000 clones, roughly 84% recorded once. The sequencing used CD4+ or CD8+ T cells sorted from blood, collected in a trial of the OX40 agonist ivuxolimab. These receptors were taken from an adult with an advanced solid tumor such as melanoma, head and neck, liver or kidney cancer.

Here the CDR3 DNA reads TGTGCCAGCAAAATGCAGGGATACAATGAGCAGTTCTTC. Translation gives CASKMQGYNEQFF. The chain has TRBV27 and TRBJ2-1, with D possibly TRBD1 on 5 matching bases. The CDR3 loop spans 13 amino acids. V dropped 7 bases and J dropped 4 bases, with 11 bases sitting between them. Germline lookup yields CDR1 MNHEY and CDR2 SMNVEV (reference sequence).

The rearrangement joins TRBV7-3 to TRBJ1-1, with TRBD1 matching 8 bases. The V gene end was trimmed by 5 bases and the J gene end by 11 bases; junction bases not matched to a gene: 10. CDR3 size: 13 residues. The V gene's germline CDR1 is SGHTA and CDR2 FQGTGA. CDR3 coding DNA: TGTGCCAGCAGCGCTAAAGACAGGGGAAAGGCTTTCTTT. Encoded protein: CASSAKDRGKAFF. Combining the CDR3 with reference TRBV7-3 and TRBJ1-1 gives the whole variable domain GAGVSQTPSNKVTEKGKYVELRCDPISGHTALYWYRQSLGQGPEFLIYFQGTGAADDSGLPNDRFFAVRPEGSVSTLKIQRTERGDSAVYLCASSAKDRGKAFFGQGTRLTVV.

This clone was detected once. The V and J genes are TRBV28 and TRBJ2-7; D remains ambiguous. Trimming pared 6 bases from V and 6 bases from J, leaving 9 bases between. Per germline, CDR1 MDHEN and CDR2 SYDVKM. The CDR3 runs to 11 residues. Written as DNA, the CDR3 is TGTGCCAGCAGCTTAGAATCCGAGCAGTACTTC. This translates into CASSLESEQYF.

The rearrangement uses TRBV18 and TRBJ1-1, with 8 bases that match TRBD1. CDR3 length: 14 amino acids. The trim removed 6 bases at V and 2 bases at J, leaving 5 bases unmatched. CDR1 is KGHSH, CDR2 LQKENI, per germline. The CDR3 protein is CASSPDRVNTEAFF. CDR3 DNA: TGTGCCAGCTCCCCGGACAGGGTAAACACTGAAGCTTTCTTT.

CDR3 protein: CASSLRRTEQYF. DNA for the CDR3: TGTGCCAGCAGTCTCCGGCGTACCGAGCAGTACTTC. The chain joins TRBV6-5 to TRBJ2-7; D is uncertain. Germline CDR1 and CDR2: MNHEY and SVGAGI. V was trimmed by 5 bases and J by 6 bases, leaving 11 bases between them. CDR3 length: 12 residues.

The chain combines TRBV30 with TRBJ1-4, with no clear D. V lost 4 bases to trimming and J lost 7 bases, with 7 bases between them. The CDR3 has 11 residues. The germline V gene encodes CDR1 GTSNPN and CDR2 SVGIG (reference sequence). CDR3 loop: CAWKGGEKLFF. CDR3 nucleotides: TGTGCCTGGAAGGGAGGTGAAAAACTGTTTTTT.

V and J are TRBV7-2 and TRBJ2-7; D ambiguous. With 6 bases removed from V and 3 bases from J, the gap between germline ends came to 15 bases. Per the germline V gene, CDR1 is SGHTA and CDR2 is FQGNSA. CDR3 length equals 14 residues. The CDR3 nucleotides are TGTGCCAGCAGGGATTCACCTAGGTACTACGAGCAGTACTTC. Protein sequence: CASRDSPRYYEQYF.

The chain is built from TRBV14 and TRBJ2-1, with TRBD1 identical over 8 bases. With 4 bases clipped from V and 3 bases from J, the junction kept 8 bases outside the gene matches. Per germline, CDR1 SGHDN and CDR2 FVKESK. CDR3 length: 16 amino acids. CDR3 nucleotide sequence: TGTGCCAGCAGCCCGATACAGGGGGGACTCTACAATGAGCAGTTCTTC. Protein product: CASSPIQGGLYNEQFF.

The chain links TRBV7-6 to TRBJ2-1, with TRBD2 identical over 11 bases. Germline CDR1 is SGHVS and CDR2 is FNYEAQ. Losses at the gene ends were 2 bases for V and 8 bases for J; bases not matched to a gene: 8. This CDR3 contains 16 residues. In DNA form, the CDR3 reads TGTGCCAGCAGCTTACAGCTAGCGGGAGGTCCCCATGAGCAGTTCTTC. Its translation: CASSLQLAGGPHEQFF.

The chain joins TRBV6-5 to TRBJ2-7; D is ambiguous. The CDR3 extends over 14 amino acids. V lost 6 bases to trimming and J lost 1 base, with 13 bases between them. From germline, CDR1 is MNHEY and CDR2 SVGAGI. The CDR3 here is CASSPGRHSYEQYF. The CDR3 coding sequence is TGTGCCAGCAGCCCCGGCAGGCATTCCTACGAGCAGTACTTC.

J is TRBJ2-7 and V is TRBV4-1; a weak D match, TRBD2 (5 bases). The germline V and J ends were trimmed by 3 bases and 3 bases, with 9 bases remaining between them. Germline CDR1 MGHRA, CDR2 YSYEKL. The CDR3 extends over 13 amino acids. The CDR3 loop reads CASSHPGIYEQYF. The CDR3 DNA reads as TGCGCCAGCAGCCACCCGGGGATCTACGAGCAGTACTTC.

This rearrangement joins TRBV19 to TRBJ1-2, with 7 bases fitting TRBD1. V lost 6 bases, J lost 7 bases, and 11 bases stayed unmatched. Germline V CDR1 and CDR2: LNHDA, SQIVND (reference sequence). The CDR3 length is 14 residues. The CDR3 reads CASRVTGVSGGYTF. DNA of the CDR3: TGTGCCAGTAGGGTAACAGGGGTTTCGGGTGGCTACACCTTC.

This clone was seen a single time. The chain employs TRBV2 and TRBJ2-7, with no clear D. The CDR3 runs 13 residues. V was cut by 5 bases and J by 2 bases, with 10 bases left in between. Germline values: CDR1 SNHLY, CDR2 FYNNEI. CDR3 DNA sequence: TGTGCCAGCAGTCCGGACGGCCCCTACGAGCAGTACTTC. It encodes CASSPDGPYEQYF.

V is TRBV6-1 and J is TRBJ2-5, with D unclear. The CDR3 contains 16 residues. V shed 3 bases and J shed 5 bases, with 19 bases lying between them. The germline CDR1 and CDR2 sequences are MNHNS and SASEGT. Here the CDR3 DNA reads TGTGCCAGCAGTGATCGGTATCCCCCCCTTTCCGAGACCCAGTACTTC. This encodes CASSDRYPPLSETQYF.

This chain uses TRBV30 with TRBJ1-4, with TRBD1 identical over 7 bases. CDR3 length: 13 residues. Per the germline V gene, CDR1 is GTSNPN and CDR2 is SVGIG (reference sequence). V was clipped by 4 bases and J by 5 bases; unmatched bases: 4. The CDR3 reads CAWKARGNEKLFF. The DNA of the CDR3 is TGTGCCTGGAAAGCCAGGGGGAATGAAAAACTGTTTTTT.

The chain joins TRBV5-4 to TRBJ2-3; TRBD2 might be the D (5 bases). The V gene's germline CDR1 is SGHNT and CDR2 YYREEE (reference sequence). This CDR3 region has 15 residues. Trimming took off 4 bases at V and 0 bases at J, with 12 bases between the two ends. CDR3 amino acids: CASSPFPGSTDTQYF. CDR3 DNA sequence: TGTGCCAGCAGCCCGTTCCCGGGAAGCACAGATACGCAGTATTTT.

The chain recombines TRBV10-3 with TRBJ2-7, with a tentative D call TRBD1 (5 bases). Looked up from germline, CDR1 is ENHRY and CDR2 is SYGVKD. Trimming stripped 8 bases from V and 5 bases from J, with 13 bases between. The CDR3 length is 12 residues. CDR3 in amino acids: CAILSTGDEQYF. CDR3 nucleotides: TGTGCCATCCTGAGCACAGGCGACGAGCAGTACTTC.